The 7 T cell receptor beta chains listed next were all sequenced from one sample in a study of blood T cell repertoires in COVID-19. Profiled with immunoSEQ multiplex PCR; TCRdb holds only in-frame clones, not every one. Seen here are about 110,000 clones, about four fifths observed once, and the top ten hold roughly 4.1%. Sequencing used peripheral blood. The receptors stem from a woman in her 70s with acute or convalescent COVID-19.

The chain has TRBV5-1 and TRBJ1-2; 7 nucleotides align to TRBD1. The CDR3 runs to 13 residues. V lost 4 bases, J lost 8 bases, and 8 bases stayed unmatched. CDR1 is SGHRS, CDR2 YFSETQ, per germline. CDR3 protein: CASSPRTGIGYTF. CDR3 DNA: TGCGCCAGCAGCCCAAGGACAGGCATCGGCTACACCTTC.

The chain joins TRBV10-1 to TRBJ2-3; unclear D gene. CDR1 is WNHNN, CDR2 SYGVQD, per germline (reference sequence). This CDR3 has 15 amino acids. With 0 bases removed from V and 2 bases from J, the gap between germline ends came to 9 bases. CDR3 residues: CASSESVALTDTQYF. Here the CDR3 DNA reads TGCGCCAGCAGTGAGTCTGTAGCCCTCACAGATACGCAGTATTTT.

This clone was recorded a few times. The chain is built from TRBV3-1 (or the pseudogene TRBV3-2) and TRBJ1-1; D gene uncertain. The V end was cut by 4 bases, the J end by 5 bases, with 11 bases between. Germline CDR1 is LGHDT and CDR2 is YNNKEL (reference sequence). The CDR3 has 13 amino acids. The CDR3 sequence is CASSPNGLTEAFF. The DNA of the CDR3 is TGTGCCAGCAGCCCAAACGGTTTAACTGAAGCTTTCTTT.

To note about this clone: The sample carries other DNA sequences with the same CDR3. This chain links TRBV6-5 with TRBJ2-1, with TRBD2 matching 11 bases. Unmatched junction bases numbered 3, after V lost 2 bases and J lost 6 bases. The CDR3 sequence is 15 residues long. The V gene's germline CDR1 is MNHEY and CDR2 SVGAGI. The CDR3 coding sequence is TGTGCCAGCAGTTACGGGACTAGCGGAGGCAATGAGCAGTTCTTC. Its protein is CASSYGTSGGNEQFF.

This clone was counted a single time. The rearrangement links TRBV6-6 to TRBJ1-6; D is unresolved. This CDR3 region has 15 residues. Deletions cut 9 bases from V and 0 bases from J, with 12 bases between. Germline V CDR1 and CDR2: MNHNY, SVGAGI (reference sequence). The CDR3 sequence is CARRRPSSYNSPLHF. The DNA of the CDR3 is TGTGCCAGAAGGAGGCCGAGCTCCTATAATTCACCCCTCCACTTT.

The CDR3 bases are TGTGCCAGCAGCTGGTTTACAGAGAACTATGGCTACACCTTC. Its translation is CASSWFTENYGYTF. The chain is built from TRBV7-2 and TRBJ1-2; D is unclear. Germline V CDR1 and CDR2: SGHTA, FQGNSA. The CDR3 runs to 14 residues. Trimming took 4 bases from V and 2 from J, leaving 11 bases between them.

CDR3 sequence reads: CASSQDLGGRYNEQFF. DNA of the CDR3: TGCGCCAGCAGCCAAGATCTAGGGGGACGGTACAATGAGCAGTTCTTC. V usage is TRBV4-3 and J usage is TRBJ2-1, with TRBD1 as a possible D gene (6 bases). Looked up from germline, CDR1 is LGHNA and CDR2 is YSLEER. V lost 0 bases and J 4 bases, leaving 13 bases between the germline ends. CDR3 size: 16 residues.